The rows below give T cell receptor beta chains drawn from one sample of a study of blood T cell repertoires in COVID-19. The repertoire was sequenced with immunoSEQ multiplex PCR; TCRdb's copy has only in-frame clones and lacks some. Of 300,000 to 350,000 clones listed, around 91% are singletons. Specimen: peripheral blood. The receptor set was obtained from a woman aged 40 to 50 with COVID-19, enrolled during active disease. CDR3s include the opening cysteine and the closing phenylalanine or tryptophan. Each record gives: clone size, D gene, V gene, J gene, CDR3 DNA, CDR3 protein. The D gene is left open where the match is weak. The listing skips clone size in some rows; elsewhere it reads once, few, many or a size class.

size: NA
D: TRBD1
V: TRBV19
J: TRBJ2-3
DNA: TGTGCCAGTAGCCCGGACAGGGGTTCGACAGATACGCAGTATTTT
CDR3: CASSPDRGSTDTQYF

size: NA
D: NA
V: TRBV7-6
J: TRBJ1-1
DNA: TGTGCCAGCTCCAGGGGTGGGACTGAAGCTTTCTTT
CDR3: CASSRGGTEAFF

size: NA
D: NA
V: TRBV14
J: TRBJ1-1
DNA: TGTGCCAGCAGCCACCCCCGTACGGGGGGCCGTTTGAACACTGAAGCTTTCTTT
CDR3: CASSHPRTGGRLNTEAFF

size: NA
D: NA
V: TRBV7-2
J: TRBJ1-1
DNA: TGTGCCAGCAGCTTAGGGCAGAACACTGAAGCTTTCTTT
CDR3: CASSLGQNTEAFF

size: NA
D: TRBD2
V: TRBV7-3
J: TRBJ2-1
DNA: TGTGCCAGCAGCTTAACACGACTAGCTCCCCACAATGAGCAGTTCTTC
CDR3: CASSLTRLAPHNEQFF

size: NA
D: TRBD1
V: TRBV25-1
J: TRBJ2-2
DNA: TGTGCCAGCGGACCGGGACAGGGGGACACCGGGGAGCTGTTTTTT
CDR3: CASGPGQGDTGELFF

size: NA
D: TRBD1
V: TRBV7-2
J: TRBJ1-6
DNA: TGTGCCAGCAGCTTAGAGGGGACAGGCTATAATTCACCCCTCCACTTT
CDR3: CASSLEGTGYNSPLHF

size: NA
D: NA
V: TRBV28
J: TRBJ1-2
DNA: TGTGCCGGGGGGGGAGAATTGGGCTACACCTTC
CDR3: CAGGGELGYTF

size: NA
D: NA
V: TRBV4-3
J: TRBJ1-1
DNA: TGCGCCAGCAGCCAAGAACAGTACACTGAAGCTTTCTTT
CDR3: CASSQEQYTEAFF

size: NA
D: TRBD2
V: TRBV15
J: TRBJ2-5
DNA: TGTGCCACCAGCAGTCAAAGGAGCGGGGGGTCTCAAGAGACCCAGTACTTC
CDR3: CATSSQRSGGSQETQYF

size: NA
D: NA
V: TRBV7-2
J: TRBJ1-3
DNA: TGTGCCAGCAGCTTAGGGAGTTTCTCTGGAAACACCATATATTTT
CDR3: CASSLGSFSGNTIYF

size: NA
D: NA
V: TRBV4-1
J: TRBJ2-4
DNA: TGCGCCAGCAGCCAAGATGGGCAGGGTCTGGCCATTCAGTACTTC
CDR3: CASSQDGQGLAIQYF

size: NA
D: NA
V: TRBV7-3
J: TRBJ2-1
DNA: TGTGCCAGCGGACGAGCAGGGAATGAGCAGTTCTTC
CDR3: CASGRAGNEQFF

size: NA
D: NA
V: TRBV27
J: TRBJ1-1
DNA: TGTGCCAGCGGGCTTCCTGAAGCTTTCTTT
CDR3: CASGLPEAFF

size: NA
D: TRBD1
V: TRBV28
J: TRBJ2-2
DNA: TGTGCCAGCAGGAGACAGGGGGCCGAAAACACCGGGGAGCTGTTTTTT
CDR3: CASRRQGAENTGELFF

size: NA
D: NA
V: TRBV30
J: TRBJ2-7
DNA: TGTGCCTCTCTCGGCTCCTACGAGCAGTACTTC
CDR3: CASLGSYEQYF

size: NA
D: NA
V: TRBV29-1
J: TRBJ2-7
DNA: TGCAGCGTTGAAAGTCGGCAGGGCGCCTACGAGCAGTACTTC
CDR3: CSVESRQGAYEQYF

size: few
D: TRBD2
V: TRBV6-5
J: TRBJ2-5
DNA: TGTGCCAGCAGCCGAGGGGCTAGCGGGGGAGAGACCCAGTACTTC
CDR3: CASSRGASGGETQYF

size: NA
D: NA
V: TRBV7-6
J: TRBJ2-2
DNA: TGTGCCAGCAGCTTAGTGTATAGGGGCGGCACCGGGGAGCTGTTTTTT
CDR3: CASSLVYRGGTGELFF

size: NA
D: TRBD1
V: TRBV6-5
J: TRBJ2-7
DNA: TGTGCCAGCAGCTCCGACAGGGGGGGAAACTACGAGCAGTACTTC
CDR3: CASSSDRGGNYEQYF

size: NA
D: NA
V: TRBV27
J: TRBJ2-7
DNA: TGTGCCAGCAGTTTATCGGCGGACAGACCTTCCTACGAGCAGTACTTC
CDR3: CASSLSADRPSYEQYF

size: NA
D: NA
V: TRBV11-2
J: TRBJ1-2
DNA: TGTGCCAGCAGCTTAATAGGAGGCGGCTACACCTTC
CDR3: CASSLIGGGYTF

size: NA
D: NA
V: TRBV28
J: TRBJ1-2
DNA: TGTGCCACCCGGCGGGGGTTTCGGTATGGCTACACCTTC
CDR3: CATRRGFRYGYTF

size: NA
D: NA
V: TRBV7-2
J: TRBJ2-1
DNA: TGTGCCAGCAGCAAGGGACTGAACTCCTACAATGAGCAGTTCTTC
CDR3: CASSKGLNSYNEQFF

size: once
D: TRBD1
V: TRBV24-1
J: TRBJ2-2
DNA: TGTGCCACCAGTGAACAGGGGGGCGGGGAGCTGTTTTTT
CDR3: CATSEQGGGELFF

size: NA
D: NA
V: TRBV6-1
J: TRBJ1-4
DNA: TGTGCCAGCAGTGAACTGCTCTATAATGAAAAACTGTTTTTT
CDR3: CASSELLYNEKLFF

size: NA
D: NA
V: TRBV2
J: TRBJ1-5
DNA: TGTGCCAGCAGTGCTTCCAATCAGCCCCAGCATTTT
CDR3: CASSASNQPQHF

size: NA
D: NA
V: TRBV5-1
J: TRBJ1-2
DNA: TGCGCCAGCAGCTTGGGAACCGGGACAACTTATGGCTACACCTTC
CDR3: CASSLGTGTTYGYTF

size: NA
D: NA
V: TRBV12-5
J: TRBJ2-1
DNA: TGTGCTAGTGGGGGCGGGCCCCAGCAGTTCTTC
CDR3: CASGGGPQQFF

size: few
D: TRBD1
V: TRBV7-8
J: TRBJ1-2
DNA: TGTGCCAGCAGCGATAGCAAGACAGGGGCTATTCTTTCTGGCTACACCTTC
CDR3: CASSDSKTGAILSGYTF

size: NA
D: TRBD2
V: TRBV13
J: TRBJ2-1
DNA: TGTGCCAGCAGCCCCGATGGACTAGCGGGCTACAATGAGCAGTTCTTC
CDR3: CASSPDGLAGYNEQFF

size: NA
D: TRBD2
V: TRBV10-3
J: TRBJ2-5
DNA: TGTGCCATCAGTGGGGGGGGTCAAGAGACCCAGTACTTC
CDR3: CAISGGGQETQYF

size: NA
D: TRBD2
V: TRBV9
J: TRBJ2-7
DNA: TGTGCCAGCAGCGCCCGGACTAGAGGGGACGAGCAGTACTTC
CDR3: CASSARTRGDEQYF